The clone carrying this TCR beta chain showed up just a few times. Its antigen is as yet unknown. Germline V gene data show CDR1 as KGHDR and CDR2 as SFDVKD. The CDR3 spans 13 residues. V was pared by 7 bases and J by 3 bases, with 11 bases between. This sample stems from a study of post-analysis software for immune sequencing data. Overall study findings and caveats: In patients, roughly five TRBV segments were more frequent than in controls, with TRBV5-6, TRBV5-1 and TRBV20-1 among them.

Researchers reported that TCR beta cDNA libraries carried unique molecular identifiers. The yield from about 1 to 10 million T cells was around 500,000 cDNA molecules in total. TCRdb analysed the PCR reads with MiXCR anew, one entry per CDR3 protein. The table lists fewer than 550,000 distinct CDR3 sequences, 30% to 40% of them singletons, with approximately 6% in the top ten. The gene calls are TRBV24-1 and TRBJ2-5; possible D gene TRBD1, 5 bases. The TCR comes from a girl aged 2-17 years with multiple sclerosis. Sequencing was done on a sample of blood. CDR3 in amino acids: CATRQGGEETQYF. In nucleotides, the CDR3 is TGTGCCACCAGGCAGGGTGGCGAAGAGACCCAGTACTTC.